This T cell receptor (beta chain) was found in a study of glioma-infiltrating T cells. Study observations and caveats: Tissue-blood divergence was below expectation in non-neoplastic patients, above in gliomas. Very few CDR3 sequences were shared between tissue and blood.

This CDR3 is built from 13 residues. V shed 3 bases and J shed 5 bases, with 10 bases lying between them. TCR alpha and beta CDR3 regions were amplified from RNA using iRepertoire nested multiplex PCR. Input was roughly 95-450 ng of tissue mRNA or PBMC total RNA. From the multiplex PCR reads, TCRdb called clonotypes with MiXCR, one entry per CDR3 protein. The sample contains approximately 88,000 distinct CDR3 sequences, 20% to 25% of which appear only once. Notes on this clonotype: Its matching antigen is unknown.

This TCR came from a human donor with low-grade glioma or glioblastoma, undergoing nonglioma brain surgery, or in good health (not recorded which). The chain carries TRBV12-3 or TRBV12-4 and TRBJ1-2, with unresolved D. Sequenced: glioma tissue, nonneoplastic brain tissue, or PBMCs (not recorded which). CDR3 bases: TGTGCCAGCAGTTTGGGGTTTGAGTATGGCTACACCTTC. Protein: CASSLGFEYGYTF.